The entry below gives a single T cell receptor (beta chain) sequence along with its context. Its antigen is not identified. This entry belongs to a study of T cells after yellow fever vaccination. A single record per CDR3 protein comes from TCRdb applying MiXCR to the 5' RACE reads. Found here are just under 600,000 distinct CDR3 sequences, approximately 15% of them singletons; the top ten hold roughly 13%. General observations from the study: Contaminating bulk clonotypes could be abundant in FACS-sorted repertoires.

The CDR3 spans 14 residues. Germline V gene lookup returns CDR1 SGHTA and CDR2 FQGNSA. Trimming took off 5 bases at V and 6 bases at J, with 14 bases between the two ends. This receptor was obtained from a man aged 25 to 40 who received the YFV17D yellow fever vaccine. This chain uses TRBV7-2 with TRBJ2-1, with a possible D match to TRBD2 (6 bases). This specimen consisted of PBMCs, obtained on the day of the yellow fever booster vaccination. CDR3 DNA: TGTGCCAGCAGCACCCGTACTAGCCCCAATGAGCAGTTCTTC. This codes for CASSTRTSPNEQFF. The full variable domain, completed using reference TRBV7-2 and TRBJ2-1, is GAGVSQSPSNKVTEKGKDVELRCDPISGHTALYWYRQSLGQGLEFLIYFQGNSAPDKSGLPSDRFSAERTGGSVSTLTIQRTQQEDSAVYLCASSTRTSPNEQFFGPGTRLTVL.